This paragraph covers one T cell receptor (beta chain) sequence. This specimen belongs to a study of blood T cell repertoires in COVID-19. The assay was immunoSEQ multiplex PCR, and TCRdb's table has in-frame clones only and misses some. This sample has roughly 280,000 clones; 80% to 90% occur once, and the top ten carry around 2%. The receptor comes from a woman younger than 30 who had recovered from COVID-19. Material for sequencing was PBMCs or T cells enriched from blood (not recorded which).

Written as DNA, the CDR3 is TGTGCCGGCTCAGACAGTTATAGCAATCAGCCCCAGCATTTT. Encoded protein: CAGSDSYSNQPQHF. This chain connects TRBV2 to TRBJ1-5, with D perhaps matching TRBD1 (5 bases). CDR1 and CDR2 (germline): SNHLY, FYNNEI. The CDR3 length is 14 residues. V lost 11 bases and J 0 bases, leaving 14 bases between the germline ends.